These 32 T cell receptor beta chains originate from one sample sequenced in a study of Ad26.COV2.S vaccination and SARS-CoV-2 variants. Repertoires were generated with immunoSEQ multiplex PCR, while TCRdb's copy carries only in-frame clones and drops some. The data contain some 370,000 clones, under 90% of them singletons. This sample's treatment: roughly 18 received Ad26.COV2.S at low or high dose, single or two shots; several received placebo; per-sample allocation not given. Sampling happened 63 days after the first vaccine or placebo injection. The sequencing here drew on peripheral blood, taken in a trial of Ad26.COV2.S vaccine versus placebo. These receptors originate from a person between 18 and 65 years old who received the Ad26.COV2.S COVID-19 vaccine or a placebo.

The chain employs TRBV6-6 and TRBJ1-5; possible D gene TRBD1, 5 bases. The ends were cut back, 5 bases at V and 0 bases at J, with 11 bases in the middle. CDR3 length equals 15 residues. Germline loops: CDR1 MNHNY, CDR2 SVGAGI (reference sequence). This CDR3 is CASSTNRYSNQPQHF. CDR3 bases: TGTGCCAGCAGTACCAACAGGTATAGCAATCAGCCCCAGCATTTT.

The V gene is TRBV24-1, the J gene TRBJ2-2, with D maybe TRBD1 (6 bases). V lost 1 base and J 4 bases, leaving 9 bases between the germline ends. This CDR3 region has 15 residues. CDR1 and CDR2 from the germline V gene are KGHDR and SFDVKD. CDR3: CATSDLQGSTGELFF. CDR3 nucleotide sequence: TGTGCCACCAGTGATTTACAGGGAAGCACCGGGGAGCTGTTTTTT.

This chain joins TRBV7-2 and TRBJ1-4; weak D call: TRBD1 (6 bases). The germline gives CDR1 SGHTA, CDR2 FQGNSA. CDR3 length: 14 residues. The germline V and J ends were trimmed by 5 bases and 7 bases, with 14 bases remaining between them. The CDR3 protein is CASSLGARGEKLFF. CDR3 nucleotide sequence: TGTGCCAGCAGCCTCGGGGCCAGGGGTGAAAAACTGTTTTTT.

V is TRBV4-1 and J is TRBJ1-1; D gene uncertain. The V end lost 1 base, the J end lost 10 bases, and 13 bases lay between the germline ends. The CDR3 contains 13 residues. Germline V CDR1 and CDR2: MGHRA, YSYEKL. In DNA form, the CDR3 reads TGCGCCAGCAGCCAAGTTTTTGGGGATGGAGCTTTCTTT. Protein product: CASSQVFGDGAFF.

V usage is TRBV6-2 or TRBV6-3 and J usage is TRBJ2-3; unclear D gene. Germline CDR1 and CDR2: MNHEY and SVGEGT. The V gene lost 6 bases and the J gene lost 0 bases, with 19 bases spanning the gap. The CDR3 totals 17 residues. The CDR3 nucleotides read TGTGCCAGCAGCCCTATGTTAGGACCGCTTAGCACAGATACGCAGTATTTT. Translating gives CASSPMLGPLSTDTQYF.

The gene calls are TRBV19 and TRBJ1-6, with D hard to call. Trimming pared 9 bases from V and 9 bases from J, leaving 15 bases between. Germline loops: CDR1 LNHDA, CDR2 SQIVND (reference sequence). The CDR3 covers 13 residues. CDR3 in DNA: TGTGCCAGCGCGGCGGACCGTGGTTCACCCCTCCACTTT. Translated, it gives CASAADRGSPLHF.

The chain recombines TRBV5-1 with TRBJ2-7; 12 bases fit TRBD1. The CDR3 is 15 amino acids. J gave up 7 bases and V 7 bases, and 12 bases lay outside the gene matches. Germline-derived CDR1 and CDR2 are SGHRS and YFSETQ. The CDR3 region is CASFDWGQGAKEQYF. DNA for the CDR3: TGCGCCAGCTTCGATTGGGGACAGGGGGCGAAGGAGCAGTACTTC. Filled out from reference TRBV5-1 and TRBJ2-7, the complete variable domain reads KAGVTQTPRYLIKTRGQQVTLSCSPISGHRSVSWYQQTPGQGLQFLFEYFSETQRNKGNFPGRFSGRQFSNSRSEMNVSTLELGDSALYLCASFDWGQGAKEQYFGPGTRLTVT.

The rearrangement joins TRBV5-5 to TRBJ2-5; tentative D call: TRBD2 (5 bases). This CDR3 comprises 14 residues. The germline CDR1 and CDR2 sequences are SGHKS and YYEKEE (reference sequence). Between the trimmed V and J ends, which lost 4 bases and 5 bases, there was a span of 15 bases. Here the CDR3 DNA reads TGTGCCAGCAGCCTTGGCCGAGGGCAGGAGACCCAGTACTTC. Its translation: CASSLGRGQETQYF.

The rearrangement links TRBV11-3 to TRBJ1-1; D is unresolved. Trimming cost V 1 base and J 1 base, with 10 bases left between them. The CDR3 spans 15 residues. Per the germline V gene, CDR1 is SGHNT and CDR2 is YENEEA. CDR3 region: CASSLGRAQNTEAFF. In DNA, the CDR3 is TGTGCCAGCAGCTTAGGGAGGGCTCAGAACACTGAAGCTTTCTTT.

CDR3 sequence: CASSPGRGGNQPQHF. DNA of the CDR3: TGTGCCAGCAGTCCTGGGCGGGGGGGGAATCAGCCCCAGCATTTT. The V gene is TRBV6-5, the J gene TRBJ1-5, with D possibly matching TRBD1 (5 bases). V was trimmed by 5 bases and J by 4 bases, leaving 15 bases between them. Germline V lookup: CDR1 MNHEY, CDR2 SVGAGI. This CDR3 contains 15 residues.

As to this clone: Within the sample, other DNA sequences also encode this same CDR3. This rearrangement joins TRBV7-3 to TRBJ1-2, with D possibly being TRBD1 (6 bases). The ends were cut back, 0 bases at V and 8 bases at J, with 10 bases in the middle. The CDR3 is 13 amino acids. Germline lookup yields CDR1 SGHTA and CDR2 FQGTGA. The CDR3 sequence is CASSLTGAGGYTF. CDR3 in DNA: TGTGCCAGCAGCTTAACGGGGGCCGGGGGCTACACCTTC.

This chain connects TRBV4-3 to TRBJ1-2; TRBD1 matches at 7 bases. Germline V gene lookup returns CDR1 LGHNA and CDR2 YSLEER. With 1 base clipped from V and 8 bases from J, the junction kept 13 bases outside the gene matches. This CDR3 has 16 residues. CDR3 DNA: TGCGCCAGCAGCCAAGTGATCGGGACAGCCTATGGGGGCTACACCTTC. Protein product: CASSQVIGTAYGGYTF.

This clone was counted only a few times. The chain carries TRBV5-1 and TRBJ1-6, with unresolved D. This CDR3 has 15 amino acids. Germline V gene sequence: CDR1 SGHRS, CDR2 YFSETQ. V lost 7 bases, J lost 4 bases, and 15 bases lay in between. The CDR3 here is CASRRAPDYNSPLHF. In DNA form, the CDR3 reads TGCGCCAGCCGCCGAGCTCCTGATTATAATTCACCCCTCCACTTT.

The CDR3 DNA is TGTGCCACCTCGGGACAACTTTATTCCTACGAGCAGTACTTC. It yields the protein CATSGQLYSYEQYF. This sequence joins TRBV19 and TRBJ2-7; tentative D call: TRBD1 (6 bases). Trimming left V 10 bases short and J 1 base short, with 17 bases between. CDR1 is LNHDA, CDR2 SQIVND, per germline (reference sequence). The CDR3 is 14 amino acids.

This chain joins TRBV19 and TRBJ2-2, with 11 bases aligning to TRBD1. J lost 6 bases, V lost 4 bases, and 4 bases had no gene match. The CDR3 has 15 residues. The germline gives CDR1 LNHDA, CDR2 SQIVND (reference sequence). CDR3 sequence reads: CASSRDRGWAGELFF. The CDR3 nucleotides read TGTGCCAGTAGTAGGGACAGGGGGTGGGCCGGGGAGCTGTTTTTT.

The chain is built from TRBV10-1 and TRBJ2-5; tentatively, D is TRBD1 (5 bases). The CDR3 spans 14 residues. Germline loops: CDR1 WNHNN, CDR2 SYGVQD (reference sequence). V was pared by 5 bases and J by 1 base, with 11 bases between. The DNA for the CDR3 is TGCGCCAGCAGTATGGGGCAGGCCCAAGAGACCCAGTACTTC. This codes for CASSMGQAQETQYF.

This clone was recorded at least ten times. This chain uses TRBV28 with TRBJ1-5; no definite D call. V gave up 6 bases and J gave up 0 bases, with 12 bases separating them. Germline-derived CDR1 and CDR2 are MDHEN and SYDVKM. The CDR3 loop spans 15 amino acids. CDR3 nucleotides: TGTGCCAGCAGGAAACAGACCTATAGCAATCAGCCCCAGCATTTT. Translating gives CASRKQTYSNQPQHF. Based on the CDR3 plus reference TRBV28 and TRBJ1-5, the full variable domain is DVKVTQSSRYLVKRTGEKVFLECVQDMDHENMFWYRQDPGLGLRLIYFSYDVKMKEKGDIPEGYSVSREKKERFSLILESASTNQTSMYLCASRKQTYSNQPQHFGDGTRLSIL.

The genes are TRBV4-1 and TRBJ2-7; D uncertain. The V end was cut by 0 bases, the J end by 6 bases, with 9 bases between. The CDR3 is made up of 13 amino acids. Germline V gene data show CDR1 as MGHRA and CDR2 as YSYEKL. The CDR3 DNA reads TGCGCCAGCAGCCAAGATCATCTGACCGAGCAGTACTTC. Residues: CASSQDHLTEQYF.

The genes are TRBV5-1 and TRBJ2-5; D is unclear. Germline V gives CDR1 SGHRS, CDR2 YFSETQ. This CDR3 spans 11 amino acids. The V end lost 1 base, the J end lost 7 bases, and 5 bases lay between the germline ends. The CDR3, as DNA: TGCGCCAGCAGCTTGATAGGGACCCAGTACTTC. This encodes CASSLIGTQYF.

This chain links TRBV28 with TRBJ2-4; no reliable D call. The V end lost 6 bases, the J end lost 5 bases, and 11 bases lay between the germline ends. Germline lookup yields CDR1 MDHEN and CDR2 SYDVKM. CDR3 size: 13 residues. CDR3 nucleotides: TGTGCCAGCAGGAGGAGAGGAGAAAACATTCAGTACTTC. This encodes CASRRRGENIQYF.

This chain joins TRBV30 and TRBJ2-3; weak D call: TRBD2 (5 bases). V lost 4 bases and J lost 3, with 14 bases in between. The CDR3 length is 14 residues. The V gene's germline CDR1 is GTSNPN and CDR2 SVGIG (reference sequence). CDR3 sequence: CAWKSLGGTDTQYF. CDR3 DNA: TGTGCCTGGAAATCCCTCGGAGGAACAGATACGCAGTATTTT.

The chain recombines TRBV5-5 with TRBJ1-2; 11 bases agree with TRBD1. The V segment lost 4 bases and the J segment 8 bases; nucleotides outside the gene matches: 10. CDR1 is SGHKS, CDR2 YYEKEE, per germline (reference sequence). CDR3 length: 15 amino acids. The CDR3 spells CASSKWTGGGDGYTF. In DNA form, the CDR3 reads TGTGCCAGCAGCAAATGGACAGGGGGCGGGGACGGCTACACCTTC.

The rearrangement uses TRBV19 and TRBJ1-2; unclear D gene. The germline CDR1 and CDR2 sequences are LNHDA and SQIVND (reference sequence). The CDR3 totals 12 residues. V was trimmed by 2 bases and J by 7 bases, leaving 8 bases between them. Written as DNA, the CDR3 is TGTGCCAGTAGTATATATTCCGGTGGCTACACCTTC. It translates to CASSIYSGGYTF.

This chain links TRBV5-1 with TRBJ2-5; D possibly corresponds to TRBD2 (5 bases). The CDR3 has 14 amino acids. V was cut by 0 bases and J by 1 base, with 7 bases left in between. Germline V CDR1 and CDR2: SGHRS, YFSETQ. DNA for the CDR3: TGCGCCAGCAGCTTGGAGAGGGTCCAAGAGACCCAGTACTTC. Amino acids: CASSLERVQETQYF.

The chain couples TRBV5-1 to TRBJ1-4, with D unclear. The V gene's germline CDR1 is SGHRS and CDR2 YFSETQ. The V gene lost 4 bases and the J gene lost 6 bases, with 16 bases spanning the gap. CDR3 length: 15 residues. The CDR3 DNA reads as TGCGCCAGCAGCCCCCGGGGTTCAAGAGATGAAAAACTGTTTTTT. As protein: CASSPRGSRDEKLFF.

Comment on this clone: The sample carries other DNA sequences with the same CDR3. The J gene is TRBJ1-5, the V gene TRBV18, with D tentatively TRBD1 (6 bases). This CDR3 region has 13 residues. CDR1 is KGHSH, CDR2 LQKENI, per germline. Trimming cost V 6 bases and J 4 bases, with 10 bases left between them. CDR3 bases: TGTGCCAGCTCTGTGGACAGTAATCAGCCCCAGCATTTT. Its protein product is CASSVDSNQPQHF.

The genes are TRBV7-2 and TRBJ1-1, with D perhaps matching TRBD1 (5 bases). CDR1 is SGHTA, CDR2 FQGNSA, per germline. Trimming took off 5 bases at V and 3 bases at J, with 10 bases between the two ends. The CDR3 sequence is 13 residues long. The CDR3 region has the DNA TGTGCCAGCAGCGGGCCGGGGGACACTGAAGCTTTCTTT. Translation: CASSGPGDTEAFF.

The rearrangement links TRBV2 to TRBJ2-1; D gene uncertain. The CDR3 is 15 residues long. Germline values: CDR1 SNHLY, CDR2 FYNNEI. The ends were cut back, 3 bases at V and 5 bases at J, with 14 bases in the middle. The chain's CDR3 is CASSDRPTRDNEQFF. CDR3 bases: TGTGCCAGCAGTGACCGTCCCACACGGGACAATGAGCAGTTCTTC.

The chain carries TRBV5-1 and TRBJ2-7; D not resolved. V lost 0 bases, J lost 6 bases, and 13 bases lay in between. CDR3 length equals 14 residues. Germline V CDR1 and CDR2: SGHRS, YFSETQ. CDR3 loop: CASSLGLTTFEQYF. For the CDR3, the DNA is TGCGCCAGCAGCTTGGGACTTACTACTTTCGAGCAGTACTTC.

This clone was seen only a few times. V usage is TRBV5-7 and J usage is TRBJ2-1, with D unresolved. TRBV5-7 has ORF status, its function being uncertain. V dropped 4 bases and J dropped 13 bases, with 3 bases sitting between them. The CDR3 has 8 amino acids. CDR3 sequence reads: CASSLQFF. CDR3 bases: TGTGCCAGCAGCCTTCAGTTCTTC.

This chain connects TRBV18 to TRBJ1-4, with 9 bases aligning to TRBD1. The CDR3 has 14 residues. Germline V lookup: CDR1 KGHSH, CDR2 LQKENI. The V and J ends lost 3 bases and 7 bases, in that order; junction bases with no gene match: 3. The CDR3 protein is CASSPGTGIEKLFF. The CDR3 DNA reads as TGTGCCAGCTCACCTGGGACAGGGATTGAAAAACTGTTTTTT.

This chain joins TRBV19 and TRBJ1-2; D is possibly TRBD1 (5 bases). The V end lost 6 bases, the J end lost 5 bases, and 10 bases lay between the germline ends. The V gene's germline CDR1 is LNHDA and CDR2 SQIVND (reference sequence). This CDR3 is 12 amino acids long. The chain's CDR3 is CASRGQAYGYTF. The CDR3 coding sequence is TGTGCCAGTAGGGGGCAGGCTTATGGCTACACCTTC.